The 32 T cell receptor beta chains reported below all come from one sample, sequenced in a study of shared clonotypes between healthy human individuals. Clones were read by immunoSEQ multiplex PCR, and TCRdb kept only the in-frame ones, dropping some. The data contain 2 million to 2.5 million clones, under 97% of them singletons. Sequenced: naive CD4+ T cells sorted from blood. The subset denotes: CD45RA+ positively selected. The receptors shown here come from a man aged 18-30 years in good health.

V and J are TRBV6-5 and TRBJ2-3; 9 positions agree with TRBD2. The CDR3 is 16 residues long. Per the germline V gene, CDR1 is MNHEY and CDR2 is SVGAGI. J gave up 6 bases and V 4 bases, and 11 bases lay outside the gene matches. The CDR3 is CASSSSRAGGGDTQYF. DNA for the CDR3: TGTGCCAGCAGTTCCTCAAGAGCGGGAGGCGGTGATACGCAGTATTTT.

The chain links TRBV6-1 to TRBJ1-4, with a weak D call TRBD1 (6 bases). V was shortened by 1 base and J by 7 bases, with 19 bases between the two germline ends. Per the germline V gene, CDR1 is MNHNS and CDR2 is SASEGT. The CDR3 loop spans 17 amino acids. The CDR3 region has the DNA TGTGCCAGCAGTGAAGTATTAGGAGGGGGGTTGATTGAAAAACTGTTTTTT. It specifies CASSEVLGGGLIEKLFF.

CDR3 loop: CASSLAQREVSGELFF. As DNA, the CDR3 is TGTGCCAGCAGCTTAGCGCAGCGGGAGGTGAGCGGGGAGCTGTTTTTT. V and J are TRBV7-2 and TRBJ2-2; 9 bases are shared with TRBD2. Germline V lookup: CDR1 SGHTA, CDR2 FQGNSA. Trimming cost V 0 bases and J 7 bases; bases outside gene matches: 6. The CDR3 extends over 16 amino acids.

The chain recombines TRBV6-5 with TRBJ2-3; D remains unclear. CDR3 size: 11 residues. The germline V and J ends were trimmed by 2 bases and 5 bases, with 2 bases remaining between them. Germline CDR1 reads MNHEY; CDR2 reads SVGAGI. The CDR3 is CASSYKDTQYF. CDR3 bases: TGTGCCAGCAGTTACAAAGATACGCAGTATTTT.

The chain carries TRBV6-5 and TRBJ1-2; D is unresolved. CDR1 is MNHEY and CDR2 is SVGAGI in the germline V gene. V lost 5 bases, J lost 10 bases, and 20 bases lay in between. The CDR3 has 14 amino acids. The chain's CDR3 is CASSPDRLQGYYTF. DNA for the CDR3: TGTGCCAGCAGTCCCGACCGTTTACAAGGCTACTACACCTTC.

CDR3 loop: CAWAPSGDTQYF. CDR3 sequence (DNA): TGTGCCTGGGCCCCATCCGGAGATACGCAGTATTTT. The chain employs TRBV30 and TRBJ2-3; no clear D gene. This CDR3 spans 12 amino acids. Germline V gene lookup returns CDR1 GTSNPN and CDR2 SVGIG (reference sequence). Trimming took 5 bases from V and 5 from J, leaving 11 bases between them.

This chain joins TRBV7-2 and TRBJ2-7, with TRBD2 matching 12 bases. The CDR3 has 16 residues. Trimming removed 5 bases from V and 3 bases from J; junction bases left unmatched: 8. Germline-derived CDR1 and CDR2 are SGHTA and FQGNSA. Here the CDR3 reads CASSPHTSGRNYEQYF. The CDR3 region has the DNA TGTGCCAGCAGCCCACACACTAGCGGGAGGAACTACGAGCAGTACTTC.

The chain is built from TRBV28 and TRBJ2-7, with 12 bases matching TRBD2. J gave up 0 bases and V 7 bases, and 1 base lay outside the gene matches. CDR3 size: 14 residues. Germline CDR1 is MDHEN and CDR2 is SYDVKM. The CDR3 coding sequence is TGTGCCAGCAAGACTAGCGGGGGCTCCTACGAGCAGTACTTC. Its translation: CASKTSGGSYEQYF.

The chain carries TRBV29-1 and TRBJ2-7, with 9 bases matching TRBD1. The germline V gene has CDR1 SQVTM and CDR2 ANQGSEA. This CDR3 is built from 14 residues. V trimming: 1 base; J trimming: 2 bases; junction bases outside the gene matches: 3. The CDR3 spells CSVEGGQGTYEQYF. CDR3 in DNA: TGCAGCGTTGAAGGGGGACAGGGCACCTACGAGCAGTACTTC.

The V gene is TRBV4-1, the J gene TRBJ2-5; 8 bases are shared with TRBD2. Per the germline V gene, CDR1 is MGHRA and CDR2 is YSYEKL. Trimming took 2 bases from V and 4 from J; bases not matched to a gene: 9. The CDR3 is 16 amino acids. Written as DNA, the CDR3 is TGCGCCAGCAGCCAAAGTAACGCAGCGGGGGTAGAGACCCAGTACTTC. This codes for CASSQSNAAGVETQYF.

In its sample, this clone was seen once. J is TRBJ1-2 and V is TRBV7-2; TRBD1 matches 8 bases. There are 14 residues in the CDR3. After removal of 5 bases from V and 4 bases from J, the junction contained 6 bases not matched to a gene. Per the germline V gene, CDR1 is SGHTA and CDR2 is FQGNSA. The CDR3 is CASSLPGGGYGYTF. CDR3 coding DNA: TGTGCCAGCAGCCTACCAGGGGGCGGCTATGGCTACACCTTC.

The rearrangement links TRBV5-8 to TRBJ1-5, with TRBD1 identical over 9 bases. The J segment lost 3 bases and the V segment lost 4 bases, leaving 5 bases of the junction unmatched. Germline loops: CDR1 SGHTS, CDR2 YDEGEE. This CDR3 is built from 15 residues. CDR3 DNA: TGTGCCAGCAGCGGGGGACAGGGCGACAATCAGCCCCAGCATTTT. It yields the protein CASSGGQGDNQPQHF.

The V gene is TRBV7-2, the J gene TRBJ2-2; D gene unclear. V lost 4 bases and J lost 6, with 12 bases in between. The germline V gene has CDR1 SGHTA and CDR2 FQGNSA. The CDR3 is made up of 14 amino acids. CDR3 sequence (DNA): TGTGCCAGCAGCTCCCCTCGCCCCCCCGGGGAGCTGTTTTTT. Its protein is CASSSPRPPGELFF.

The chain joins TRBV5-1 to TRBJ1-3, with D unresolved. The CDR3 is 14 residues long. Germline values: CDR1 SGHRS, CDR2 YFSETQ. The V end lost 0 bases, the J end lost 7 bases, and 11 bases lay between the germline ends. The CDR3 bases are TGCGCCAGCAGCTTGGGAAGCGAACGGAACACCATATATTTT. This translates into CASSLGSERNTIYF.

The chain employs TRBV19 and TRBJ2-2; D is tentatively TRBD1 or TRBD2 (5 bases each). The CDR3 runs 15 residues. The V end was cut by 9 bases, the J end by 4 bases, with 18 bases between. Germline loops: CDR1 LNHDA, CDR2 SQIVND (reference sequence). The chain's CDR3 is CASGPGTPITGELFF. The CDR3 bases are TGTGCCAGCGGACCCGGGACCCCGATCACCGGGGAGCTGTTTTTT.

The rearrangement joins TRBV10-3 to TRBJ1-3; D is ambiguous. CDR1 and CDR2 (germline): ENHRY, SYGVKD. The CDR3 totals 15 residues. V shed 5 bases and J shed 4 bases, with 15 bases lying between them. This CDR3 is CAISPTGELGNTIYF. The CDR3 DNA is TGTGCCATCAGTCCTACCGGGGAACTCGGAAACACCATATATTTT.

On this clone itself: A much more abundant neighbour one base away suggests this may be a read error. This chain links TRBV6-1 with TRBJ2-7, with D unclear. The CDR3 is made up of 11 amino acids. CDR1 and CDR2 (germline): MNHNS, SASEGT. V lost 2 bases and J lost 5, with 4 bases in between. In DNA form, the CDR3 reads TGTGCCAGCAGTGAACCCCACGAGCAGTACTTC. Translation: CASSEPHEQYF.

The chain couples TRBV5-8 to TRBJ2-5; the match to TRBD2 covers 8 bases. The CDR3 consists of 15 residues. Trimming removed 6 bases from V and 6 bases from J; junction bases left unmatched: 13. From germline, CDR1 is SGHTS and CDR2 YDEGEE. CDR3 in DNA: TGTGCCAGCACCCCTCCGGGACTAGGAGTACAGACCCAGTACTTC. Protein sequence: CASTPPGLGVQTQYF. The full variable domain, rest sourced from reference TRBV5-8 and TRBJ2-5, is EAGVTQSPTHLIKTRGQQATLRCSPISGHTSVYWYQQALGLGLQFLLWYDEGEERNRGNFPPRFSGRQFPNYSSELNVNALELEDSALYLCASTPPGLGVQTQYFGPGTRLLVL.

V and J are TRBV5-4 and TRBJ2-2; TRBD2 matches at 13 bases. The CDR3 length is 15 residues. The germline gives CDR1 SGHNT, CDR2 YYREEE (reference sequence). Here the CDR3 DNA reads TGTGGGTGGACTAGCGGGGGTTGGAACACCGGGGAGCTGTTTTTT. Translation gives CGWTSGGWNTGELFF.

The chain joins TRBV5-1 to TRBJ1-1; 9 nucleotides agree with TRBD1. The CDR3 extends over 15 amino acids. V shed 3 bases and J 1 base; nucleotides not matched to a gene: 4. Germline CDR1 SGHRS, CDR2 YFSETQ. Here the CDR3 DNA reads TGCGCCAGCAGCTCTTTGACAGGGGGGAACACTGAAGCTTTCTTT. Protein: CASSSLTGGNTEAFF.

This clone occurred once. The chain joins TRBV9 to TRBJ1-1; D remains unclear. The germline CDR1 and CDR2 sequences are SGDLS and YYNGEE. Trimming removed 4 bases from V and 0 bases from J, with 13 bases in between. CDR3 size: 15 residues. CDR3 nucleotides: TGTGCCAGCAGCCCCCGGGGAAGTTTGAACACTGAAGCTTTCTTT. Translating gives CASSPRGSLNTEAFF.

The gene calls are TRBV30 and TRBJ2-5, with 7 bases that match TRBD1. The CDR3 contains 13 residues. Looked up from germline, CDR1 is GTSNPN and CDR2 is SVGIG (reference sequence). The trim removed 2 bases at V and 6 bases at J, leaving 6 bases unmatched. The CDR3 loop reads CAWSSTGQKTQYF. DNA of the CDR3: TGTGCCTGGAGTTCGACAGGGCAGAAGACCCAGTACTTC.

The chain combines TRBV10-3 with TRBJ2-5, with 14 bases matching TRBD2. The germline CDR1 and CDR2 sequences are ENHRY and SYGVKD. The V and J ends lost 3 bases and 4 bases, in that order; junction bases with no gene match: 4. This CDR3 contains 16 residues. Here the CDR3 reads CAISDGGTSGRETQYF. The CDR3 nucleotides read TGTGCCATCAGTGATGGCGGGACTAGCGGGAGAGAGACCCAGTACTTC.

The chain combines TRBV6-1 with TRBJ1-2; unclear D gene. Germline V lookup: CDR1 MNHNS, CDR2 SASEGT. V was cut by 8 bases and J by 3 bases, with 10 bases left in between. This CDR3 has 12 residues. CDR3 nucleotide sequence: TGTGCCAGCCCGTCAGAGGACTATGGCTACACCTTC. This gives the protein CASPSEDYGYTF.

V and J are TRBV6-5 and TRBJ1-6; possible D gene TRBD1, 5 bases. Trimming shortened V by 6 bases and J by 7 bases, and 16 bases separated the two germline ends. From germline, CDR1 is MNHEY and CDR2 SVGAGI. The CDR3 runs to 15 residues. The DNA of the CDR3 is TGTGCCAGCAGGGGACGGGACGTTATAAATTCACCCCTCCACTTT. Translation: CASRGRDVINSPLHF.

The genes are TRBV29-1 and TRBJ1-4; TRBD1 matches 8 bases. Germline V gene lookup returns CDR1 SQVTM and CDR2 ANQGSEA. V trimming: 3 bases; J trimming: 1 base; junction bases outside the gene matches: 1. This CDR3 is 14 amino acids long. CDR3 sequence: CSVDDRGTNEKLFF. CDR3 nucleotides: TGCAGCGTTGACGACAGGGGAACTAATGAAAAACTGTTTTTT. Combining the CDR3 with reference TRBV29-1 and TRBJ1-4 gives the whole variable domain SAVISQKPSRDICQRGTSLTIQCQVDSQVTMMFWYRQQPGQSLTLIATANQGSEATYESGFVIDKFPISRPNLTFSTLTVSNMSPEDSSIYLCSVDDRGTNEKLFFGSGTQLSVL.

The chain has TRBV2 and TRBJ2-1; perhaps D is TRBD1 or TRBD2 (5 bases each). CDR1 SNHLY and CDR2 FYNNEI come from the germline V gene. CDR3 length: 12 amino acids. V gave up 5 bases and J gave up 15 bases, with 17 bases separating them. The CDR3 region is CASSIRDGLWFF. The CDR3 coding sequence is TGTGCCAGCAGTATCCGGGACGGCCTCTGGTTCTTC.

This sequence joins TRBV5-1 and TRBJ2-4, with a tentative D call TRBD1 (6 bases). The germline V gene encodes CDR1 SGHRS and CDR2 YFSETQ. Between the trimmed V and J ends, which lost 4 bases and 6 bases, there was a span of 17 bases. CDR3 length: 15 residues. The CDR3 region is CASSTGQLAANIQYF. The CDR3 DNA sequence: TGCGCCAGCAGCACCGGACAGCTTGCTGCAAACATTCAGTACTTC.

The rearrangement joins TRBV6-5 to TRBJ1-6; D is unclear. Trimming took 3 bases from V and 9 from J, leaving 9 bases between them. There are 13 residues in the CDR3. Germline V CDR1 and CDR2: MNHEY, SVGAGI. The CDR3 loop is CASSYSDRSPLHF. In nucleotides, the CDR3 is TGTGCCAGCAGTTATTCGGACCGTTCACCCCTCCACTTT.

V gene TRBV6-6 combines with J gene TRBJ2-7; a weak D match, TRBD1 (6 bases). Deletions cut 1 base from V and 6 bases from J, with 7 bases between. Germline-derived CDR1 and CDR2 are MNHNY and SVGAGI (reference sequence). The CDR3 extends over 12 amino acids. The CDR3 reads CASSYLTGEQYF. The CDR3 DNA follows: TGTGCCAGCAGTTACTTGACAGGCGAGCAGTACTTC.

The chain combines TRBV6-4 with TRBJ1-2; D gene unclear. The CDR3 is 13 amino acids. In germline, CDR1 is MRHNA, CDR2 SNTAGT. V was trimmed by 4 bases and J by 1 base, leaving 7 bases between them. CDR3 nucleotides: TGTGCCAGCAGTGGCGCTTTTAACTATGGCTACACCTTC. It translates to CASSGAFNYGYTF.

The V call is TRBV4-1, the J call TRBJ2-7; no reliable D call. There are 14 residues in the CDR3. In germline, CDR1 is MGHRA, CDR2 YSYEKL. V lost 0 bases and J lost 3, with 9 bases in between. The CDR3 DNA follows: TGCGCCAGCAGCCAAGAGAACCCGGGCTACGAGCAGTACTTC. This encodes CASSQENPGYEQYF.